This TCR beta chain was sequenced in a study of OX40 agonist ivuxolimab in advanced cancers. About the research overall: At 0.01 to 10 mg/kg, ivuxolimab was administered intravenously to patients every 2 weeks. Partial responses were recorded for three patients, including one with hepatocellular carcinoma and two with cutaneous melanoma.

The investigators sampled blood at baseline, at cycle 4 day 1, and at cycle 7 day 1. Study-level findings and limits: Partial responders dosed at 0.1-3.0 mg/kg displayed clonal expansion ranking among the lowest.

Clones were read by immunoSEQ multiplex PCR, and TCRdb kept only the in-frame ones, dropping some. The sample includes 61,000 or so clones, 75% to 90% of them seen just once. In the case of this clone: The antigen is undetermined.

Germline CDR1 MNHNY, CDR2 SVGAGI (reference sequence). J was trimmed by 6 bases and V by 6 bases; bases with no gene match: 6. The CDR3 has 13 amino acids. The chain joins TRBV6-6 to TRBJ1-2; 8 bases map to TRBD1. This receptor was taken from an adult with an advanced solid tumor such as melanoma, head and neck, liver or kidney cancer. The source was CD4+ or CD8+ T cells sorted from blood, collected in a trial of the OX40 agonist ivuxolimab. CDR3 sequence reads: CASRETGVDGYTF. The CDR3 DNA follows: TGTGCCAGCAGGGAGACAGGGGTTGATGGCTACACCTTC.